This T cell receptor beta chain was recorded in a study of response to subunit inactivated influenza vaccine. TCRdb itself ran the RT-PCR reads through MiXCR, one entry per CDR3 protein. The data contain about 650,000 distinct CDR3 sequences, approximately 14% of them seen just once; the ten biggest clones take up 7.5% to 8%. The V gene lost 0 bases and the J gene lost 8 bases, with 13 bases spanning the gap. The CDR3 loop spans 14 amino acids. Germline assignment: CDR1 MNHEY and CDR2 SVGAGI. V usage is TRBV6-5 and J usage is TRBJ1-2; weak D call: TRBD1 (5 bases). This specimen consisted of PBMCs from blood, obtained around 15 days before vaccination. The receptor was isolated from a man aged 45-65 years who received an inactivated influenza vaccine. The CDR3 coding sequence is TGTGCCAGCAGTTACTCGACGGGAGGGGCGGGCTACACCTTC. It codes for CASSYSTGGAGYTF.